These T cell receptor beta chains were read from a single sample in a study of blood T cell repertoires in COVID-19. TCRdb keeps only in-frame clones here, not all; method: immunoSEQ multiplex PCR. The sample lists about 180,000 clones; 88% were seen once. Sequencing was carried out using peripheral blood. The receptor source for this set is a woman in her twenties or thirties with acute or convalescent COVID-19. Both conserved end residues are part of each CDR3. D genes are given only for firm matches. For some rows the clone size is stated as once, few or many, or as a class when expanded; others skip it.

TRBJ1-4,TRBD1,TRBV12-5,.,TGTGCTAGTGCCGAGGGGGCGCTTAGGGTTGCAACTAATGAAAAACTGTTTTTT,CASAEGALRVATNEKLFF
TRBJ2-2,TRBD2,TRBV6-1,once,TGTGCCAGCAGTGAAGCGGTACCGGGACTAGCGGGAGGTAACACCGGGGAGCTGTTTTTT,CASSEAVPGLAGGNTGELFF
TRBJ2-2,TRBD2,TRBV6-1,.,TGTGCCAGCAGTGGGACAGCTGGACTAGCGGGAGTTCAGACCGGGGAGCTGTTTTTT,CASSGTAGLAGVQTGELFF
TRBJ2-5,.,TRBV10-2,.,TGCGCCAGCAGTGCGGAGGCCCAAGAGACCCAGTACTTC,CASSAEAQETQYF
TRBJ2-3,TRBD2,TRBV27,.,TGTGCCAGCTGTCAGGCGGGAGTGGTCACAGATACGCAGTATTTT,CASCQAGVVTDTQYF
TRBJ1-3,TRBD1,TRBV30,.,TGTGCCTGGAGGGAAACCGGGACAGGGGCGCTCTCTGGAAACACCATATATTTT,CAWRETGTGALSGNTIYF
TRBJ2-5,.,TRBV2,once,TGTGCCAGCAGTAGCGAAATACAAGAGACCCAGTACTTC,CASSSEIQETQYF
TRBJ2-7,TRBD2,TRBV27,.,TGTGCCAGCAGCCGGCGGCCTGCGGGGGGACCCTACGAGCAGTACTTC,CASSRRPAGGPYEQYF
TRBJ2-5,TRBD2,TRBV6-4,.,TGTGCCAGCAATAGGACTAGAGAGACCCAGTACTTC,CASNRTRETQYF
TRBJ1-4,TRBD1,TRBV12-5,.,TGTGCTAGTGGTTGGGGACAGGGGAGTGAAAAACTGTTTTTT,CASGWGQGSEKLFF
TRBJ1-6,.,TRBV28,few,TGTGCCAGCAGTTTATTACAGGGAAGTTCACCCCTCCACTTT,CASSLLQGSSPLHF
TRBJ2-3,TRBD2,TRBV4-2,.,TGTGCCAGCAGCCAAGATACTAGCGGGAGGCACACAGATACGCAGTATTTT,CASSQDTSGRHTDTQYF
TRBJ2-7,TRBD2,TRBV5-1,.,TGCGCCAGCAGCTTGGAGCTGGGACTAGAGGGGGAGCAGTACTTC,CASSLELGLEGEQYF
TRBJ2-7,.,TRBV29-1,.,TGCAGCGTTGCTATCGGTAGCTACGAGCAGTACTTC,CSVAIGSYEQYF
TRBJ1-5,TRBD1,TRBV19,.,TGTGCCAGTAGTCCCCGACAGGGCCATCAGCCCCAGCATTTT,CASSPRQGHQPQHF
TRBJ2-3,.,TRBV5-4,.,TGTGCCAGCAGCCCCGGACAGCCCGCAGATACGCAGTATTTT,CASSPGQPADTQYF
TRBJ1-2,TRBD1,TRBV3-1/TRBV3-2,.,TGTGCCAGCAGCCTAAGGACAGGGGGGGATGGCTACACCTTC,CASSLRTGGDGYTF
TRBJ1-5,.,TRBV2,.,TGTGCCAGCAAGGGGGATGTAGAGCCCCAGCATTTT,CASKGDVEPQHF
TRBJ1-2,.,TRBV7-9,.,TGTGCCAGCAGCTTTACGCAGGGAATGGTTCATGGCTACACCTTC,CASSFTQGMVHGYTF
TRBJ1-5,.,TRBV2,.,TGTGCCAGCAGTGAAGCGACAGTTCGGGGGGGGAAACAGCATTTT,CASSEATVRGGKQHF
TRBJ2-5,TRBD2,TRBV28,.,TGTGCCGCCAGGGCCGGGACTAGCGGGAAAGAGACCCAGTACTTC,CAARAGTSGKETQYF
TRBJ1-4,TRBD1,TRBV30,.,TGTGCCTGGAGTGACGGGACAGGGTTGGAAAAACTGTTTTTT,CAWSDGTGLEKLFF
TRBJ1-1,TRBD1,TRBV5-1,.,TGCGCCAGCAGCACCGACAGGGTGAACACTGAAGCTTTCTTT,CASSTDRVNTEAFF
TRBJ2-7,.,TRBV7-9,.,TGTGCCAGCAGCCAGACTAGTCAAGTGTTCGAGCAGTACTTC,CASSQTSQVFEQYF
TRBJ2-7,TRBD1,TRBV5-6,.,TGTGCCAGCAGCGTAGGGACAGCTCCTTCCTACGAGCAGTACTTC,CASSVGTAPSYEQYF
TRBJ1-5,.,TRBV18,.,TGTGCCAGCTCACCCTTCTCGCCCCAGCATTTT,CASSPFSPQHF
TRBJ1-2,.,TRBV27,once,TGTGCCAGCAGTCCAAGACTCGCAGGGGAAGGGTATGGCTACACCTTC,CASSPRLAGEGYGYTF
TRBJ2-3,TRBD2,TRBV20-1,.,TGCAGTGCTAGTGGACTAGCGGGAATAGATACGCAGTATTTT,CSASGLAGIDTQYF
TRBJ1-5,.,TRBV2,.,TGTGCCAGCAGTGAAGCTAAAGCACTTCAGCCCCAGCATTTT,CASSEAKALQPQHF
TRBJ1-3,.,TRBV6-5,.,TGTGCCACGAGGAACGAGCCCTCTGGAAACACCATATATTTT,CATRNEPSGNTIYF
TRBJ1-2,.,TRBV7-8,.,TGTGCCAGCAGCCCGGGGGGTCCTGGGGACTACACCTTC,CASSPGGPGDYTF
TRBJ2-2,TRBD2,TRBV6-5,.,TGTGCCAGCAGCCAGAGGACTAGTGAGACCGGGGAGCTGTTTTTT,CASSQRTSETGELFF
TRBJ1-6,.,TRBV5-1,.,TGCGCCAGCAGCCCCCTGGCCGCGGATTCACCCCTCCACTTT,CASSPLAADSPLHF
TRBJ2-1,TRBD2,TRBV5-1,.,TGCGCCAGCAGCCGGACTAGCGGGTCCACTAGCTCCTACAATGAGCAGTTCTTC,CASSRTSGSTSSYNEQFF
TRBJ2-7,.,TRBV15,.,TGTGCCACCAGCAGAGACAGGGGTGGCGAGCAGTACTTC,CATSRDRGGEQYF
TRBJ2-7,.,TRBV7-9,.,TGTGCCAGCAGCGGCAGGTCCTACGAGCAGTACTTC,CASSGRSYEQYF
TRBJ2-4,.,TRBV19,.,TGTGCCAGTAGTATAGAGGGCCGTAGGAACATTCAGTACTTC,CASSIEGRRNIQYF
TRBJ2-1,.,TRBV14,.,TGTGCCAGCAGCCAAGCCCCCAGCTCCTACAATGAGCAGTTCTTC,CASSQAPSSYNEQFF
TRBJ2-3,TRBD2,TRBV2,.,TGTGCCAGCAGTGGGCCGGGACTAGCGTACACAGATACGCAGTATTTT,CASSGPGLAYTDTQYF
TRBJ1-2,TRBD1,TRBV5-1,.,TGCGCCAGCAGCTTCGGACAGGGGGCGAGGGGCTACACCTTC,CASSFGQGARGYTF
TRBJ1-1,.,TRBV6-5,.,TGTGCCAGCATAGGGGGTACTGAAGCTTTCTTT,CASIGGTEAFF
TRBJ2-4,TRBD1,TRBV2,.,TGTGCCAGCAAGGGACAGACGGAGACGAACATTCAGTACTTC,CASKGQTETNIQYF
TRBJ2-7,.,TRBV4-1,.,TGCGCCAGCAGCCAAGAAATTGCGACTGTGCAGTACTTC,CASSQEIATVQYF
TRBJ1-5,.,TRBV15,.,TGTGCCACCAGCATAAGGGGCGGCAATCAGCCCCAGCATTTT,CATSIRGGNQPQHF
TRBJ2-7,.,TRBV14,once,TGTGCCAGCAGCCAAGTCTACTCCTACGAGCAGTACTTC,CASSQVYSYEQYF
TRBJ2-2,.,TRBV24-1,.,TGTGCCACCGGATACGGCTCGGGGGCCGGGGAGCTGTTTTTT,CATGYGSGAGELFF
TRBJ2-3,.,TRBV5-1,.,TGCGCCAGCAGACCTGGACAGACTAGCACAGATACGCAGTATTTT,CASRPGQTSTDTQYF
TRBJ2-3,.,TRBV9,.,TGTGCCAGCAGCGTAGCTTCGGGTCTGGATACGCAGTATTTT,CASSVASGLDTQYF
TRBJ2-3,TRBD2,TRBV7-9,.,TGTGCCAGCAGCTTAGGACTAGCCGATACGCAGTATTTT,CASSLGLADTQYF
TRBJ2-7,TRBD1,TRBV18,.,TGTGCCAGCTCACCCCTCCGACAGGGCAACGACGAGCAGTACTTC,CASSPLRQGNDEQYF
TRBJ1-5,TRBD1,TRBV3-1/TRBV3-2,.,TGTGCCAGCAGCCGACAGGGGGCTCAGCCCCAGCATTTT,CASSRQGAQPQHF
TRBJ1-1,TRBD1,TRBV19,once,TGTGCCAGTAGTAACCGGGACAGCTATATGAACACTGAAGCTTTCTTT,CASSNRDSYMNTEAFF
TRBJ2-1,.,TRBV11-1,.,TGTGCCAGCAGCTTAACACCCTACAATGAGCAGTTCTTC,CASSLTPYNEQFF
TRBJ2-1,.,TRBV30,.,TGTGCCTGGAGTCGCCCTGTTTTGAGTCAGTTCTTC,CAWSRPVLSQFF
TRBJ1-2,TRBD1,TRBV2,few,TGTGCCAGCAGCTTTATTCGAGGGACAGGGGCTGGCTACACCTTC,CASSFIRGTGAGYTF
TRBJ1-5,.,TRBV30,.,TGTGCCTTCCAACAGGGTTTTCAGCCCCAGCATTTT,CAFQQGFQPQHF
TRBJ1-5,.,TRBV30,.,TGTGCCTGGAGTGGACAGGATCAGCCCCAGCATTTT,CAWSGQDQPQHF
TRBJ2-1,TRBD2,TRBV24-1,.,TGTGCCACCGGGCAAGCGGGAGGGAGTTCCTACAATGAGCAGTTCTTC,CATGQAGGSSYNEQFF
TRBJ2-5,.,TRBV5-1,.,TGCGCCAGCACAGGGCTTTTAGAGACCCAGTACTTC,CASTGLLETQYF
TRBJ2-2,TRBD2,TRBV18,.,TGTGCCAGCTCAGAGGGACTAGCGGTTAACACCGGGGAGCTGTTTTTT,CASSEGLAVNTGELFF